The 22 T cell receptor beta chains reported below all come from one sample, sequenced in a study of blood T cell repertoires in COVID-19 (dated by TCRdb to 2020 to 2022). The library was made by the immunoSEQ multiplex PCR assay. TCRdb carries this immuneACCESS record with in-frame sequences only. Its versions omit some clonotypes, under half of them owing to an unresolved V gene in the studies checked, with the rest unexplained. The sample table shows roughly 170,000 clones, and approximately 87% are seen once. Around 0.88% of the sample lies in the top ten. The sequenced sample was peripheral blood. The receptor set was obtained from a woman between 18 and 30 years old who had recovered from COVID-19.

The CDR3, as DNA: TGTGCCAGCAGCAAGGGACAGAGGACTAGCGGGAGGTGCACAGATACGCAGTATTTT. Amino acid sequence: CASSKGQRTSGRCTDTQYF. The chain employs TRBV21-1 and TRBJ2-3; the D call TRBD2 from the table was never checked on the DNA. TRBV21-1 represents a pseudogene. The CDR3 sequence is 19 residues long.

The V call is TRBV3-1 (or the pseudogene TRBV3-2), the J call TRBJ2-7; 10 bases align to TRBD1. Germline CDR1 reads LGHDT; CDR2 reads YNNKEL (reference sequence). CDR3 length: 15 residues. Trimming at V came to 1 base and at J to 3 bases, leaving 3 bases not matched to a gene. CDR3 residues: CASSQGQGAGYEQYV. CDR3 in DNA: TGTGCCAGCAGCCAAGGACAGGGGGCGGGCTACGAGCAGTACGTC.

This chain links TRBV5-1 with TRBJ2-5, with 9 bases lining up with TRBD2. The CDR3 sequence is 16 residues long. J gave up 3 bases and V 4 bases, and 10 bases lay outside the gene matches. CDR1 is SGHRS, CDR2 YFSETQ, per germline. CDR3 in amino acids: CASSTLAGAGEETQYF. The CDR3 DNA reads TGCGCCAGCAGCACCTTAGCGGGAGCGGGTGAAGAGACCCAGTACTTC. The entire variable domain, with the rest obtained from reference TRBV5-1 and TRBJ2-5, is as follows: KAGVTQTPRYLIKTRGQQVTLSCSPISGHRSVSWYQQTPGQGLQFLFEYFSETQRNKGNFPGRFSGRQFSNSRSEMNVSTLELGDSALYLCASSTLAGAGEETQYFGPGTRLLVL.

This clone has more than one count but fewer than ten. This chain joins TRBV7-9 and TRBJ1-5; TRBD1 aligns across 7 bases. There are 14 residues in the CDR3. Per germline, CDR1 SEHNR and CDR2 FQNEAQ (reference sequence). J gave up 7 bases and V 1 base, and 4 bases lay outside the gene matches. CDR3 sequence (DNA): TGTGCCAGCAGCTTAGACAGGGGAAAGCAGCCCCAGCATTTT. Protein sequence: CASSLDRGKQPQHF.

This chain joins TRBV10-3 and TRBJ2-7, with 7 bases matching TRBD1. The V gene end was trimmed by 6 bases and the J gene end by 5 bases; junction bases not matched to a gene: 1. Germline V gives CDR1 ENHRY, CDR2 SYGVKD. The CDR3 loop spans 11 amino acids. The CDR3 spells CAIRDRDEQYF. The CDR3 nucleotides read TGTGCCATCAGAGACAGGGACGAGCAGTACTTC.

The chain joins TRBV21-1 to TRBJ2-1; the table's D call of TRBD1 was not tested on the DNA. TRBV21-1 constitutes a pseudogene. This CDR3 has 15 amino acids. CDR3 sequence (DNA): TGTGCCAGCAGCAAAGACAGGGGGCCCTACAATGAGCAGTTCTTC. Translated, it gives CASSKDRGPYNEQFF.

The CDR3 nucleotides read TGTGCCAGTAGTATAGGCTTCTGGGACACGGCGCCACCCCTCCACTTT. Protein product: CASSIGFWDTAPPLHF. The V and J genes are TRBV19 and TRBJ1-6; D is perhaps TRBD1 (6 bases). Germline lookup yields CDR1 LNHDA and CDR2 SQIVND (reference sequence). This CDR3 is 16 amino acids long. Trimming cost V 1 base and J 11 bases, with 18 bases left between them.

This rearrangement joins TRBV10-3 to TRBJ1-3; D not resolved. The CDR3 consists of 15 residues. The V gene's germline CDR1 is ENHRY and CDR2 SYGVKD. Trimming stripped 0 bases from V and 0 bases from J, with 6 bases between. CDR3 sequence reads: CAISESSFSGNTIYF. The CDR3 DNA reads TGTGCCATCAGTGAGTCCAGTTTCTCTGGAAACACCATATATTTT.

The CDR3 bases are TGTGCCAGCAGCCCGACTAGCGGCAAAGAGACCCAGTACTTC. It yields the protein CASSPTSGKETQYF. The gene calls are TRBV3-1 (or the pseudogene TRBV3-2) and TRBJ2-5, with 9 bases lining up with TRBD2. Trimming cost V 4 bases and J 3 bases; bases outside gene matches: 3. This CDR3 comprises 14 residues. The germline gives CDR1 LGHDT, CDR2 YNNKEL (reference sequence).

The chain is built from TRBV7-9 and TRBJ1-5; D possibly corresponds to TRBD1 (6 bases). The germline V gene has CDR1 SEHNR and CDR2 FQNEAQ (reference sequence). Trimming shortened V by 2 bases and J by 0 bases, and 11 bases separated the two germline ends. This CDR3 contains 16 residues. CDR3 region: CASSLNRANSNQPQHF. The CDR3 nucleotides are TGTGCCAGCAGCTTAAACAGGGCAAATAGCAATCAGCCCCAGCATTTT.

On this clone: Other DNA sequences of this sample code for an identical CDR3. The chain combines TRBV19 with TRBJ1-1; D is uncertain. Trimming took off 1 base at V and 6 bases at J, with 6 bases between the two ends. The germline V gene has CDR1 LNHDA and CDR2 SQIVND (reference sequence). This CDR3 has 12 amino acids. The CDR3 here is CASSIGGPEAFF. Written as DNA, the CDR3 is TGTGCCAGTAGTATAGGAGGCCCTGAAGCTTTCTTT.

This clone was counted between two and nine times. The V call is TRBV4-3, the J call TRBJ2-5; 9 bases agree with TRBD2. CDR1 is LGHNA and CDR2 is YSLEER in the germline V gene. The junction had 7 bases not matched to a gene; V was cut back by 4 bases and J by 4 bases. The CDR3 contains 15 residues. In nucleotides, the CDR3 is TGCGCCAGCAGCCTGACAGATAGCGGGGGAGAGACCCAGTACTTC. It encodes CASSLTDSGGETQYF.

The V and J genes are TRBV30 and TRBJ1-6; TRBD1 might be the D (5 bases). Germline lookup yields CDR1 GTSNPN and CDR2 SVGIG (reference sequence). The CDR3 is 13 amino acids. V was pared by 5 bases and J by 9 bases, with 14 bases between. The CDR3 DNA sequence: TGTGCCTGGCGAGCGGGGGGAGGTTCACCCCTCCACTTT. Its protein is CAWRAGGGSPLHF.

The V and J genes are TRBV9 and TRBJ2-3; TRBD1 aligns across 9 bases. Germline V gene data show CDR1 as SGDLS and CDR2 as YYNGEE. V gave up 5 bases and J gave up 4 bases; unmatched junction bases: 11. The CDR3 consists of 16 residues. The CDR3 DNA sequence: TGTGCCAGCAGAGAGACCGGGACAGGGAGTGCAGATACGCAGTATTTT. Translated: CASRETGTGSADTQYF.

The rearrangement links TRBV3-1 (or the pseudogene TRBV3-2) to TRBJ2-2, with D possibly being TRBD1 (6 bases). This CDR3 has 14 amino acids. V lost 4 bases and J 6 bases, leaving 12 bases between the germline ends. Germline-derived CDR1 and CDR2 are LGHDT and YNNKEL (reference sequence). The CDR3 DNA reads as TGTGCCAGCAGCCTAGAAGGGGGTTCCGGGGAGCTGTTTTTT. Its protein is CASSLEGGSGELFF.

The rearrangement links TRBV19 to TRBJ1-2; D is possibly TRBD1 (6 bases). There are 15 residues in the CDR3. From germline, CDR1 is LNHDA and CDR2 SQIVND (reference sequence). Trimming left V 1 base short and J 2 bases short, with 11 bases between. The CDR3 sequence: CASSIAGRGNYGYTF. The CDR3 coding sequence is TGTGCCAGTAGTATAGCGGGCAGGGGAAACTATGGCTACACCTTC. The full variable domain, completed using reference TRBV19 and TRBJ1-2, is DGGITQSPKYLFRKEGQNVTLSCEQNLNHDAMYWYRQDPGQGLRLIYYSQIVNDFQKGDIAEGYSVSREKKESFPLTVTSAQKNPTAFYLCASSIAGRGNYGYTFGSGTRLTVV.

The chain has TRBV28 and TRBJ1-4; unclear D gene. The CDR3 length is 15 residues. V was shortened by 4 bases and J by 7 bases, with 16 bases between the two germline ends. Germline V gene lookup returns CDR1 MDHEN and CDR2 SYDVKM. The CDR3 region has the DNA TGTGCCAGCAGTTCTACTCTTTCGAGCATTGAAAAACTGTTTTTT. It encodes CASSSTLSSIEKLFF.

The chain is built from TRBV30 and TRBJ1-1, with D tentatively TRBD1 (6 bases). This CDR3 has 13 residues. In germline, CDR1 is GTSNPN, CDR2 SVGIG (reference sequence). Trimming removed 4 bases at V and 2 bases at J, with 11 bases between. The DNA of the CDR3 is TGTGCCTGGAACCTACAGGGCAACACTGAAGCTTTCTTT. Translated, it gives CAWNLQGNTEAFF.

The rearrangement links TRBV5-4 to TRBJ2-3, with 7 positions matching TRBD1. In germline, CDR1 is SGHNT, CDR2 YYREEE (reference sequence). This CDR3 is 12 amino acids long. The J segment lost 5 bases and the V segment lost 3 bases, leaving 0 bases of the junction unmatched. The CDR3 reads CASSYRGDTQYF. In DNA, the CDR3 is TGTGCCAGCAGCTACAGGGGAGATACGCAGTATTTT.

The rearrangement joins TRBV19 to TRBJ2-1; 9 bases match TRBD2. This CDR3 region has 16 residues. Losses at the gene ends were 6 bases for V and 7 bases for J; bases not matched to a gene: 13. Per the germline V gene, CDR1 is LNHDA and CDR2 is SQIVND (reference sequence). The CDR3 nucleotides are TGTGCCAGTAGGCCTGACGGGACTAGCTTTCCTAATGAGCAGTTCTTC. It codes for CASRPDGTSFPNEQFF.

In the case of this clone: The same CDR3 also results from other DNA sequences found in this sample. The J gene is TRBJ2-3, the V gene TRBV7-2, with 7 positions matching TRBD2. Germline lookup yields CDR1 SGHTA and CDR2 FQGNSA. V shed 0 bases and J 0 bases; nucleotides not matched to a gene: 6. The CDR3 is 17 amino acids. This chain's CDR3 is CASSLARGSGSTDTQYF. In DNA form, the CDR3 reads TGTGCCAGCAGCTTAGCGCGGGGTAGCGGGAGCACAGATACGCAGTATTTT. Together with reference TRBV7-2 and TRBJ2-3, the CDR3 gives the full variable domain: GAGVSQSPSNKVTEKGKDVELRCDPISGHTALYWYRQSLGQGLEFLIYFQGNSAPDKSGLPSDRFSAERTGGSVSTLTIQRTQQEDSAVYLCASSLARGSGSTDTQYFGPGTRLTVL.

This sequence joins TRBV5-8 and TRBJ2-1; the match to TRBD1 covers 9 bases. Germline CDR1 and CDR2: SGHTS and YDEGEE. V lost 4 bases to trimming and J lost 5 bases; unmatched junction nucleotides: 13. The CDR3 runs 17 residues. CDR3 in amino acids: CASSGRTGASPNNEQFF. The CDR3 bases are TGTGCCAGCAGCGGGAGGACAGGGGCATCGCCTAACAATGAGCAGTTCTTC. The full variable domain, completed using reference TRBV5-8 and TRBJ2-1, is EAGVTQSPTHLIKTRGQQATLRCSPISGHTSVYWYQQALGLGLQFLLWYDEGEERNRGNFPPRFSGRQFPNYSSELNVNALELEDSALYLCASSGRTGASPNNEQFFGPGTRLTVL.